The 22 T cell receptor beta chains in this list originate from one sample, sequenced in a study of graft-versus-host responses after intestinal transplantation. Repertoires were generated with immunoSEQ multiplex PCR, while TCRdb's copy carries only in-frame clones and drops some. The table lists over 80,000 clones, about nine tenths of them singletons, with approximately 0.17% in the top ten. The antigens these receptors bind are not known. Material: unstimulated CD4+ T cells sorted from spleen or lymph node cells, obtained before transplant. The source of these receptors is a human donor who was the organ donor for an intestinal transplant.

The chain has TRBV7-3 and TRBJ2-3; 9 nucleotides match TRBD2. The CDR3 covers 15 residues. CDR1 and CDR2 from the germline V gene are SGHTA and FQGTGA. J gave up 1 base and V 1 base, and 0 bases lay outside the gene matches. The CDR3 loop reads CASSLKRGGTDTQYF. The CDR3 bases are TGTGCCAGCAGCTTAAAGCGGGGGGGCACAGATACGCAGTATTTT.

The chain couples TRBV29-1 to TRBJ1-1, with no clear D. Germline values: CDR1 SQVTM, CDR2 ANQGSEA. V lost 4 bases and J lost 1, with 10 bases in between. The CDR3 runs to 13 residues. CDR3 protein: CSVALGANTEAFF. The CDR3 DNA sequence: TGCAGCGTTGCGCTTGGAGCGAACACTGAAGCTTTCTTT.

The chain recombines TRBV7-3 with TRBJ2-2; TRBD1 matches at 8 bases. The germline V gene has CDR1 SGHTA and CDR2 FQGTGA. The CDR3 runs 15 residues. The J segment lost 3 bases and the V segment lost 5 bases, leaving 5 bases of the junction unmatched. The CDR3 reads CASSAQGAYTGELFF. The DNA for the CDR3 is TGTGCCAGCAGCGCCCAGGGGGCGTACACCGGGGAGCTGTTTTTT.

V gene TRBV6-6 combines with J gene TRBJ2-5; 8 bases agree with TRBD2. V lost 8 bases, J lost 5 bases, and 10 bases stayed unmatched. This CDR3 comprises 14 residues. Germline loops: CDR1 MNHNY, CDR2 SVGAGI (reference sequence). This chain's CDR3 is CASGASRGGETQYF. As DNA, the CDR3 is TGTGCCAGCGGGGCTAGCCGGGGGGGTGAGACCCAGTACTTC.

The genes are TRBV7-9 and TRBJ1-1, with a weak D call TRBD1 (5 bases). The CDR3 extends over 14 amino acids. Trimming cost V 7 bases and J 4 bases, with 16 bases left between them. Germline lookup yields CDR1 SEHNR and CDR2 FQNEAQ (reference sequence). CDR3 nucleotides: TGTGCCAGCATCCCCTCGGGGGGATTCACTGAAGCTTTCTTT. Its protein is CASIPSGGFTEAFF.

The J gene is TRBJ1-5, the V gene TRBV21-1; the D segment call TRBD1 is taken from the table without a DNA check. TRBV21-1 is classified as a pseudogene. The CDR3 contains 19 residues. The CDR3 region has the DNA TGTGCCAGCAGCAAAGGAGCCGGACAGGGATTGGCCGGGAATCAGCCCCAGCATTTT. Translating it yields CASSKGAGQGLAGNQPQHF.

The chain combines TRBV7-2 with TRBJ1-2; 12 nucleotides align to TRBD1. The CDR3 runs to 14 residues. Germline CDR1 reads SGHTA; CDR2 reads FQGNSA. The V gene end was trimmed by 3 bases and the J gene end by 4 bases; junction bases not matched to a gene: 0. DNA of the CDR3: TGTGCCAGCAGCTTGGGACAGGGGGCCTATGGCTACACCTTC. Protein product: CASSLGQGAYGYTF.

V is TRBV5-1 and J is TRBJ2-3, with 10 bases lining up with TRBD2. V was clipped by 0 bases and J by 5 bases; unmatched bases: 6. The CDR3 has 16 amino acids. Germline V lookup: CDR1 SGHRS, CDR2 YFSETQ. Here the CDR3 reads CASSLDSGGVQDTQYF. CDR3 in DNA: TGCGCCAGCAGCTTGGACAGCGGGGGGGTGCAAGATACGCAGTATTTT.

The V and J genes are TRBV5-1 and TRBJ1-6; 9 bases are a match to TRBD1. The CDR3 runs 15 residues. CDR1 and CDR2 from the germline V gene are SGHRS and YFSETQ. Unmatched junction bases numbered 5, after V lost 0 bases and J lost 10 bases. The CDR3 loop reads CASSLGDRERSPLHF. The CDR3 region has the DNA TGCGCCAGCAGCTTGGGGGACAGGGAAAGGTCACCCCTCCACTTT.

This clone was seen a single time. The V and J genes are TRBV9 and TRBJ2-1; weak D call: TRBD2 (7 bases). With 2 bases removed from V and 9 bases from J, the gap between germline ends came to 21 bases. The CDR3 spans 16 residues. Germline V gives CDR1 SGDLS, CDR2 YYNGEE. The CDR3, as DNA: TGTGCCAGCAGCGTGACGGGGGGCCCGGGCAAGACTGAGCAGTTCTTC. Translated: CASSVTGGPGKTEQFF. The full variable domain, with the rest looked up from reference TRBV9 and TRBJ2-1, is DSGVTQTPKHLITATGQRVTLRCSPRSGDLSVYWYQQSLDQGLQFLIQYYNGEERAKGNILERFSAQQFPDLHSELNLSSLELGDSALYFCASSVTGGPGKTEQFFGPGTRLTVL.

This chain uses TRBV7-2 with TRBJ1-1; D is possibly TRBD1 (6 bases). The ends were cut back, 2 bases at V and 0 bases at J, with 13 bases in the middle. Germline CDR1 is SGHTA and CDR2 is FQGNSA. The CDR3 sequence is 16 residues long. The CDR3 region has the DNA TGTGCCAGCAGCTTACAGGGGTACCGGATGAACACTGAAGCTTTCTTT. It codes for CASSLQGYRMNTEAFF.

The V and J genes are TRBV27 and TRBJ2-7; TRBD1 agrees at 7 bases. This CDR3 comprises 15 residues. CDR1 and CDR2 from the germline V gene are MNHEY and SMNVEV (reference sequence). V trimming: 3 bases; J trimming: 2 bases; junction bases outside the gene matches: 7. The CDR3, as DNA: TGTGCCAGCAGTTTTTCGCGACAGGGACCCTACGAGCAGTACTTC. It specifies CASSFSRQGPYEQYF.

V is TRBV19 and J is TRBJ2-4; TRBD2 aligns across 10 bases. Germline CDR1 reads LNHDA; CDR2 reads SQIVND (reference sequence). Trimming cost V 4 bases and J 5 bases; bases outside gene matches: 5. The CDR3 covers 15 residues. DNA of the CDR3: TGTGCCAGTAGTAGGGTAGCGGGGGGTCAAAACATTCAGTACTTC. Protein sequence: CASSRVAGGQNIQYF.

The chain has TRBV7-2 and TRBJ2-1; 8 positions agree with TRBD2. This CDR3 has 13 residues. Germline V gene sequence: CDR1 SGHTA, CDR2 FQGNSA. With V trimmed by 1 base and J by 12 bases, 5 bases remained unmatched. The CDR3 loop is CASSLEGLAGQFF. The CDR3, as DNA: TGTGCCAGCAGCTTAGAGGGGCTAGCGGGGCAGTTCTTC.

Only a few counts were recorded for this clone. The chain recombines TRBV6-4 with TRBJ1-3; a possible D gene is TRBD1 (5 bases). CDR3 length equals 14 residues. The germline gives CDR1 MRHNA, CDR2 SNTAGT. Deletions cut 5 bases from V and 3 bases from J, with 11 bases between. The CDR3 reads CASSRSDSGNTIYF. The CDR3, as DNA: TGTGCCAGCAGTAGGAGCGACAGTGGAAACACCATATATTTT.

The rearrangement uses TRBV4-1 and TRBJ2-5; maybe TRBD2 (6 bases). The DNA end is more similar to TRBJ2-7, so the J call may be wrong. Germline CDR1 is MGHRA and CDR2 is YSYEKL. This CDR3 has 14 residues. The CDR3 loop is CASSLADDRNEQYF. CDR3 coding DNA: TGCGCCAGCAGCCTAGCGGACGATCGGAACGAGCAGTACTTC.

V is TRBV7-9 and J is TRBJ1-2; TRBD1 matches 8 bases. Germline V gene lookup returns CDR1 SEHNR and CDR2 FQNEAQ (reference sequence). V dropped 2 bases and J dropped 6; count of bases not matched to a gene: 2. This CDR3 is built from 13 residues. The CDR3 region has the DNA TGTGCCAGCAGCTTAACGACAGGGGATGGCTACACCTTC. Translated, it gives CASSLTTGDGYTF.

V usage is TRBV2 and J usage is TRBJ1-1, with 9 bases matching TRBD1. Germline-derived CDR1 and CDR2 are SNHLY and FYNNEI. V trimming: 6 bases; J trimming: 4 bases; junction bases outside the gene matches: 3. The CDR3 length is 13 residues. The DNA for the CDR3 is TGTGCCAGCAGGGAGACAGGGGGCACTGAAGCTTTCTTT. Its protein product is CASRETGGTEAFF. The whole variable domain, filled in from reference TRBV2 and TRBJ1-1, reads EPEVTQTPSHQVTQMGQEVILRCVPISNHLYFYWYRQILGQKVEFLVSFYNNEISEKSEIFDDQFSVERPDGSNFTLKIRSTKLEDSAMYFCASRETGGTEAFFGQGTRLTVV.

This clone was recorded once. V gene TRBV6-5 combines with J gene TRBJ1-5, with a tentative D call TRBD1 (6 bases). CDR1 MNHEY and CDR2 SVGAGI come from the germline V gene. This CDR3 has 15 residues. V shed 5 bases and J shed 1 base, with 12 bases lying between them. The CDR3: CASSRGGWSNQPQHF. The CDR3, as DNA: TGTGCCAGCAGTCGTGGGGGCTGGAGCAATCAGCCCCAGCATTTT.

The chain links TRBV7-3 to TRBJ1-1, with unresolved D. The CDR3 runs 14 residues. Trimming shortened V by 1 base and J by 1 base, and 7 bases separated the two germline ends. Germline V CDR1 and CDR2: SGHTA, FQGTGA. The CDR3 loop is CASSLNAGNTEAFF. Written as DNA, the CDR3 is TGTGCCAGCAGCTTAAACGCCGGGAACACTGAAGCTTTCTTT.

The CDR3 DNA is TGCGCCAGCAGCCAAGAGATAGGTGGAGCCTACAATGAGCAGTTCTTC. Its protein product is CASSQEIGGAYNEQFF. The J gene is TRBJ2-1, the V gene TRBV4-3; D is unclear. Germline assignment: CDR1 LGHNA and CDR2 YSLEER. This CDR3 spans 16 amino acids. With 0 bases removed from V and 2 bases from J, the gap between germline ends came to 11 bases.

CDR3: CASSYEGAGPYNEQFF. CDR3 nucleotides: TGTGCCAGCAGCTATGAGGGCGCAGGCCCGTACAATGAGCAGTTCTTC. This chain connects TRBV28 to TRBJ2-1, with a possible D match to TRBD2 (5 bases). The CDR3 is 16 residues long. CDR1 and CDR2 (germline): MDHEN, SYDVKM. Trimming stripped 6 bases from V and 4 bases from J, with 19 bases between. The entire variable domain, with the rest obtained from reference TRBV28 and TRBJ2-1, is as follows: DVKVTQSSRYLVKRTGEKVFLECVQDMDHENMFWYRQDPGLGLRLIYFSYDVKMKEKGDIPEGYSVSREKKERFSLILESASTNQTSMYLCASSYEGAGPYNEQFFGPGTRLTVL.